Sequencing of this TCR beta chain was carried out in a study of blood T cell repertoires in COVID-19. The CDR3 sequence is 14 residues long. Looked up from germline, CDR1 is LNHDA and CDR2 is SQIVND (reference sequence). V was pared by 7 bases and J by 2 bases, with 3 bases of the junction left unmatched. Measured with immunoSEQ multiplex PCR; TCRdb has only the in-frame clones, and not every one. The data hold more than 150,000 clones, with 70% to 80% observed a single time. The sequence derives from a man aged 60 to 75 who had been exposed to COVID-19. V is TRBV19 and J is TRBJ2-5; 11 bases agree with TRBD2. The material sequenced was PBMCs or T cells enriched from blood (not recorded which). CDR3 protein: CASKTSGEQETQYF. The CDR3 DNA is TGTGCCAGTAAGACTAGCGGGGAACAAGAGACCCAGTACTTC. Looking up the rest from reference TRBV19 and TRBJ2-5 gives the full variable domain: DGGITQSPKYLFRKEGQNVTLSCEQNLNHDAMYWYRQDPGQGLRLIYYSQIVNDFQKGDIAEGYSVSREKKESFPLTVTSAQKNPTAFYLCASKTSGEQETQYFGPGTRLLVL.